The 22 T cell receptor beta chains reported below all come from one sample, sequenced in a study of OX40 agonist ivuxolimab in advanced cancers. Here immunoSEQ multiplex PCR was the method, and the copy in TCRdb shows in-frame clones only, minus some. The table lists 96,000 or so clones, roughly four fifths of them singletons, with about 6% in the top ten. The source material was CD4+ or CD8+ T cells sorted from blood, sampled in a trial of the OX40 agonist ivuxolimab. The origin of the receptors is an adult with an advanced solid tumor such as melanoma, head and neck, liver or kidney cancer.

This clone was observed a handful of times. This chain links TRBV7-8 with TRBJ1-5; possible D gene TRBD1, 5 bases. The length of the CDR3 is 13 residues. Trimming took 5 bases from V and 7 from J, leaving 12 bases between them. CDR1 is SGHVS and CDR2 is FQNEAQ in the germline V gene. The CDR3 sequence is CASSRGRGQPQHF. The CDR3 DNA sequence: TGTGCCAGCAGCCGGGGACGAGGCCAGCCCCAGCATTTT.

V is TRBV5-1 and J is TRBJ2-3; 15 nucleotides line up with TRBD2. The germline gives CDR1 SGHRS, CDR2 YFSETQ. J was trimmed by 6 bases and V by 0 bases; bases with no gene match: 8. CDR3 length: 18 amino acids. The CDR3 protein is CASSLGGLAGGSWDTQYF. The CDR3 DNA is TGCGCCAGCAGCTTGGGGGGACTAGCGGGAGGCTCCTGGGATACGCAGTATTTT.

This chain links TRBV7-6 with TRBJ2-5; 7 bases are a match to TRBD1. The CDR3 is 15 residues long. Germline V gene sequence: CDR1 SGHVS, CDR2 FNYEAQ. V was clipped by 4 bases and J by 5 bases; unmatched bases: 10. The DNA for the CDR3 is TGTGCCAGCAGCTCGACAGGGATGTATGCGGAGACCCAGTACTTC. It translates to CASSSTGMYAETQYF.

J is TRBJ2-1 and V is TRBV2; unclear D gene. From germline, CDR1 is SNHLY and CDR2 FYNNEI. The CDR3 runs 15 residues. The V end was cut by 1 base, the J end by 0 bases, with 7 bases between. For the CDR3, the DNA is TGTGCCAGCAGTGAAGACTTAAGCTCCTACAATGAGCAGTTCTTC. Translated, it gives CASSEDLSSYNEQFF. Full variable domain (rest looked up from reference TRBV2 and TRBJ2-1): EPEVTQTPSHQVTQMGQEVILRCVPISNHLYFYWYRQILGQKVEFLVSFYNNEISEKSEIFDDQFSVERPDGSNFTLKIRSTKLEDSAMYFCASSEDLSSYNEQFFGPGTRLTVL.

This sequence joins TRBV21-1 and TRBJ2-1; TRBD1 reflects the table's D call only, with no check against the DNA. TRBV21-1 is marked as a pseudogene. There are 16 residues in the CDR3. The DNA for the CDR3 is TGTGCCAGCAGCAATTGGACCGGGACAGGGAGAAATGAGCAGTTCTTC. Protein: CASSNWTGTGRNEQFF.

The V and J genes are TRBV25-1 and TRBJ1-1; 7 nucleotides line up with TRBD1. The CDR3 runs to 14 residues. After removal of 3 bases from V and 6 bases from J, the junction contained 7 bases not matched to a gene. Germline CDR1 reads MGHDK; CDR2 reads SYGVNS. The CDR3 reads CASSDRDSLPEAFF. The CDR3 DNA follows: TGTGCCAGCAGTGACCGGGACAGCTTACCTGAAGCTTTCTTT. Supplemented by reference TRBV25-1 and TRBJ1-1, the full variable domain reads EADIYQTPRYLVIGTGKKITLECSQTMGHDKMYWYQQDPGMELHLIHYSYGVNSTEKGDLSSESTVSRIRTEHFPLTLESARPSHTSQYLCASSDRDSLPEAFFGQGTRLTVV.

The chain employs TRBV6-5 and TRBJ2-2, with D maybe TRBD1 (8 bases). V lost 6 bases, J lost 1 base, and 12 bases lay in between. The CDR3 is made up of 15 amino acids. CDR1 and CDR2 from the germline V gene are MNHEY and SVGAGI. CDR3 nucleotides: TGTGCCAGCAGGGGAGGGACAGGGAACACCGGGGAGCTGTTTTTT. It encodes CASRGGTGNTGELFF.

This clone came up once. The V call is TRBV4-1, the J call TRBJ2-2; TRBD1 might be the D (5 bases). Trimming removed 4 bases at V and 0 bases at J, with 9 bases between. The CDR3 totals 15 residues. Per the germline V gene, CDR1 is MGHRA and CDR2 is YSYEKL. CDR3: CASSPAGTNTGELFF. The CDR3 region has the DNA TGCGCCAGCAGCCCAGCAGGGACGAACACCGGGGAGCTGTTTTTT.

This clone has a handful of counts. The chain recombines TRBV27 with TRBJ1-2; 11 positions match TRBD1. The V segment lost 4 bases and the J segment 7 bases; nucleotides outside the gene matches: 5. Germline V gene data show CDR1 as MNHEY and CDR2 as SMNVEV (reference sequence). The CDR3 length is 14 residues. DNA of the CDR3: TGTGCCAGCAGTTATAGGACAGGGGGCAGTGGCTACACCTTC. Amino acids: CASSYRTGGSGYTF.

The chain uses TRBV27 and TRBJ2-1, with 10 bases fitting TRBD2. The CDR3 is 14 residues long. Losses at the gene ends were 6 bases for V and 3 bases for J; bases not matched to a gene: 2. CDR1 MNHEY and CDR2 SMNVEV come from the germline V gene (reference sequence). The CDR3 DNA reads TGTGCCAGCAGCTCTAGCGGGAGCTACAATGAGCAGTTCTTC. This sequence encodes CASSSSGSYNEQFF.

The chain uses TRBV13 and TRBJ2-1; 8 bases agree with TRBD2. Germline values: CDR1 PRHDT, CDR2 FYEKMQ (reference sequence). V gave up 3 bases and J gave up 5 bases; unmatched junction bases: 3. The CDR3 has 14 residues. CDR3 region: CASSLGGGNNEQFF. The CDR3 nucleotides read TGTGCCAGCAGCTTGGGCGGGGGGAACAATGAGCAGTTCTTC.

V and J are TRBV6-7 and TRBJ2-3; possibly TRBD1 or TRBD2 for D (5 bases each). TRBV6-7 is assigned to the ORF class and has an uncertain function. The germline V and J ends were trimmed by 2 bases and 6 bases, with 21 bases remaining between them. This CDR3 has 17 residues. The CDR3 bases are TGTGCCAGCAGTTACAACCCCCCGGGACCCCGAGGGGATACGCAGTATTTT. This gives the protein CASSYNPPGPRGDTQYF.

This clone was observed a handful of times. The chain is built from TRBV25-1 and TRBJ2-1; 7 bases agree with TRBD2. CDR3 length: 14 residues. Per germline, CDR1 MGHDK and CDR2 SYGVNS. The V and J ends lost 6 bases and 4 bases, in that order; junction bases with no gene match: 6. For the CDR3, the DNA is TGTGCCAGCAGGGGAGGGACCCAATACAATGAGCAGTTCTTC. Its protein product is CASRGGTQYNEQFF.

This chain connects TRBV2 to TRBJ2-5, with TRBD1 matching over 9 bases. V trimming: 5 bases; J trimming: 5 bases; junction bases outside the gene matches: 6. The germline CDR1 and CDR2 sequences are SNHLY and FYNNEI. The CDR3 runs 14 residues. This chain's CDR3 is CASSRDRASETQYF. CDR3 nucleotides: TGTGCCAGCAGTAGGGACAGGGCTAGCGAGACCCAGTACTTC. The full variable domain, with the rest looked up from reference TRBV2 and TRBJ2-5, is EPEVTQTPSHQVTQMGQEVILRCVPISNHLYFYWYRQILGQKVEFLVSFYNNEISEKSEIFDDQFSVERPDGSNFTLKIRSTKLEDSAMYFCASSRDRASETQYFGPGTRLLVL.

This chain's CDR3 is CASSPGTSGSPREQYF. DNA for the CDR3: TGTGCCAGCAGTCCCGGGACTAGCGGGAGCCCTCGCGAGCAGTACTTC. The rearrangement links TRBV27 to TRBJ2-7; the match to TRBD2 covers 14 bases. Germline-derived CDR1 and CDR2 are MNHEY and SMNVEV (reference sequence). The CDR3 length is 16 residues. V shed 5 bases, J shed 6 bases, and the junction held 9 bases outside the gene matches.

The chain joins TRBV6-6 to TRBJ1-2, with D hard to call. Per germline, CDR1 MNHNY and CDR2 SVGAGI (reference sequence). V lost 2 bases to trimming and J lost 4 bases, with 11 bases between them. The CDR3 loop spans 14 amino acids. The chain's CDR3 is CASSYQVLSYGYTF. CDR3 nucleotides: TGTGCCAGCAGTTACCAGGTATTATCCTATGGCTACACCTTC.

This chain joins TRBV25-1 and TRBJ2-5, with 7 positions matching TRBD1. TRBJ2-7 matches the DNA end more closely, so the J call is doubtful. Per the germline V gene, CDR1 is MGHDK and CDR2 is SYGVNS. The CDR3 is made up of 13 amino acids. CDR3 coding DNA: TGTGCCAGCAGTCCGACAGGGAGCCACGAGCAGTACTTC. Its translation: CASSPTGSHEQYF.

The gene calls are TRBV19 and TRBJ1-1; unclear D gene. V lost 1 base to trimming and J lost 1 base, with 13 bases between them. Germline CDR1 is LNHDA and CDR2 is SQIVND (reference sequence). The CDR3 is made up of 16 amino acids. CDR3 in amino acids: CASSIGGKGGNTEAFF. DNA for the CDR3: TGTGCCAGTAGTATAGGAGGGAAGGGTGGGAACACTGAAGCTTTCTTT.

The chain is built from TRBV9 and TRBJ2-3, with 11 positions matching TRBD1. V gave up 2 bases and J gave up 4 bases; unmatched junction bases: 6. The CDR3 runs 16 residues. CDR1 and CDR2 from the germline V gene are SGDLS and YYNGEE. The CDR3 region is CASSVGTGQGADTQYF. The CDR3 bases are TGTGCCAGCAGCGTGGGAACGGGACAGGGGGCAGATACGCAGTATTTT.

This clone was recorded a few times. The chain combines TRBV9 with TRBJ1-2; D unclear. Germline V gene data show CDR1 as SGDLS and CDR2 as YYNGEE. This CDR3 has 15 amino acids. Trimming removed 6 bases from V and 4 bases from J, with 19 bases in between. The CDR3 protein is CASTTHSEGGYGYTF. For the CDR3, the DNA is TGTGCCAGCACTACTCACAGCGAAGGTGGCTATGGCTACACCTTC. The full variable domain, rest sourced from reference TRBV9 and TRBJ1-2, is DSGVTQTPKHLITATGQRVTLRCSPRSGDLSVYWYQQSLDQGLQFLIQYYNGEERAKGNILERFSAQQFPDLHSELNLSSLELGDSALYFCASTTHSEGGYGYTFGSGTRLTVV.

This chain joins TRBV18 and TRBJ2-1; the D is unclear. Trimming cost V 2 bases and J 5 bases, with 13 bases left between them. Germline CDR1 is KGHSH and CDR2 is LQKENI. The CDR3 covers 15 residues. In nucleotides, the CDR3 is TGTGCCAGCTCACCAGGGAACCCGCCCCACAATGAGCAGTTCTTC. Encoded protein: CASSPGNPPHNEQFF.

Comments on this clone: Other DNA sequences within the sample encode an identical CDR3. The CDR3 protein is CASSLPGELFF. CDR3 nucleotide sequence: TGTGCCAGCAGCCTGCCCGGGGAGCTGTTTTTT. The rearrangement links TRBV5-6 to TRBJ2-2; D is unclear. Trimming stripped 4 bases from V and 6 bases from J, with 4 bases between. This CDR3 has 11 amino acids. The V gene's germline CDR1 is SGHDT and CDR2 YYEEEE.